This section outlines one T cell receptor (beta chain) sequence together with its context. The data derive from a study of blood T cell repertoires in COVID-19. Method: immunoSEQ multiplex PCR; TCRdb's copy keeps in-frame clones and lacks some. The top ten clones hold roughly 1.3% of a sample with 55,000 to 75,000 clones, 90% of them seen once. CDR3 length equals 13 residues. From germline, CDR1 is MGHDK and CDR2 SYGVNS. Losses at the gene ends were 6 bases for V and 2 bases for J; bases not matched to a gene: 1. J is TRBJ1-5 and V is TRBV25-1, with 7 bases fitting TRBD1. The receptor was isolated from a man in his 60s with acute or convalescent COVID-19. Input material: peripheral blood. CDR3 protein: CASRGQGNQPQHF. CDR3 sequence (DNA): TGTGCCAGCAGAGGACAGGGCAATCAGCCCCAGCATTTT. Combining the CDR3 with reference TRBV25-1 and TRBJ1-5 gives the whole variable domain EADIYQTPRYLVIGTGKKITLECSQTMGHDKMYWYQQDPGMELHLIHYSYGVNSTEKGDLSSESTVSRIRTEHFPLTLESARPSHTSQYLCASRGQGNQPQHFGDGTRLSIL.